Detailed here is one TCR beta chain. Antigen: not known. The data are from a study of OX40 agonist ivuxolimab in advanced cancers. Study-wide results and limits: The average count of expanded clones was higher among CD8+ T cells than among CD4+.

The V and J ends lost 3 bases and 2 bases respectively, with 23 bases between them. The germline V gene encodes CDR1 KGHSH and CDR2 LQKENI. The CDR3 runs 19 residues. Measured with immunoSEQ multiplex PCR; TCRdb has only the in-frame clones, and not every one. The top ten hold around 18% of the sample, which has about 21,000 clones, 65% to 85% seen once. This TCR was sampled from an adult with an advanced solid tumor such as melanoma, head and neck, liver or kidney cancer. The rearrangement joins TRBV18 to TRBJ1-3, with D unclear. The sample consisted of CD4+ or CD8+ T cells sorted from blood, taken in a trial of the OX40 agonist ivuxolimab. CDR3 protein: CASSPQTDSNPSPGNTIYF. The CDR3 DNA reads as TGTGCCAGCTCACCCCAGACGGATTCCAACCCGAGTCCTGGAAACACCATATATTTT.